Each of the 4 T cell receptor beta chains below was sequenced from the same sample in a study of cytomegalovirus exposure and HLA in healthy donors. The PCR ran on 60 Vbeta and 13 Jbeta primers. The repertoire was sequenced with immunoSEQ multiplex PCR; TCRdb's copy has only in-frame clones and lacks some. The table shows tens of thousands of clones, with approximately 72% occurring only once. Sequenced sample: PBMCs. Source of these receptors: a woman aged 25 to 45 in good health and CMV-seronegative.

The chain couples TRBV29-1 to TRBJ1-1, with D unclear. This CDR3 is built from 11 residues. V was shortened by 4 bases and J by 12 bases, with 15 bases between the two germline ends. CDR1 and CDR2 (germline): SQVTM, ANQGSEA. The CDR3 region is CSVVAPGKTFF. The CDR3 DNA reads as TGCAGCGTTGTAGCGCCAGGCAAGACTTTCTTT.

V is TRBV7-9 and J is TRBJ2-7, with TRBD1 matching 7 bases. Germline V CDR1 and CDR2: SEHNR, FQNEAQ (reference sequence). The V and J ends lost 5 bases and 0 bases, in that order; junction bases with no gene match: 10. There are 16 residues in the CDR3. The CDR3 DNA follows: TGTGCCAGCAGCCAAGGCGACAGGGTAAGCTCCTACGAGCAGTACTTC. It translates to CASSQGDRVSSYEQYF.

This clone occurred once. The chain has TRBV4-2 and TRBJ2-1, with TRBD2 matching over 9 bases. The germline V gene encodes CDR1 LGHNA and CDR2 YNFKEQ. J gave up 0 bases and V 0 bases, and 3 bases lay outside the gene matches. This CDR3 comprises 17 residues. The CDR3 sequence is CASSQEGSGGSYNEQFF. The DNA of the CDR3 is TGTGCCAGCAGCCAAGAAGGTAGCGGGGGCTCCTACAATGAGCAGTTCTTC.

This clone was picked up one time. This chain connects TRBV6-1 to TRBJ2-1, with 10 bases aligning to TRBD1. Germline CDR1 reads MNHNS; CDR2 reads SASEGT. This CDR3 contains 14 residues. V shed 6 bases and J 9 bases; nucleotides not matched to a gene: 8. CDR3 sequence reads: CASRGGQGGFEQFF. In DNA form, the CDR3 reads TGTGCCAGCAGGGGAGGACAGGGGGGGTTTGAGCAGTTCTTC.